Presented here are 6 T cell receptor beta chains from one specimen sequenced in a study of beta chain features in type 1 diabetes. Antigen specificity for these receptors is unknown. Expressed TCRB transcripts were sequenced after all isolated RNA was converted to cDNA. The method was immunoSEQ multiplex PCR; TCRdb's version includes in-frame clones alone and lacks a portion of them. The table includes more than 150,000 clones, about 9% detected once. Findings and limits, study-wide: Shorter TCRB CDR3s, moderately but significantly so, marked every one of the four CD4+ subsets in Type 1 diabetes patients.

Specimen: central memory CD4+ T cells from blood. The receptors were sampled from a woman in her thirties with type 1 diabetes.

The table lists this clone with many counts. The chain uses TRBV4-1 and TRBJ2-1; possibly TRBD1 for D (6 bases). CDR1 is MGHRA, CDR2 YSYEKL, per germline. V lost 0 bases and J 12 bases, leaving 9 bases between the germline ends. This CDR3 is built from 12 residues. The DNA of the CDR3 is TGCGCCAGCAGCCAAGATCTCAGGGGGCAGTTCTTC. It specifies CASSQDLRGQFF.

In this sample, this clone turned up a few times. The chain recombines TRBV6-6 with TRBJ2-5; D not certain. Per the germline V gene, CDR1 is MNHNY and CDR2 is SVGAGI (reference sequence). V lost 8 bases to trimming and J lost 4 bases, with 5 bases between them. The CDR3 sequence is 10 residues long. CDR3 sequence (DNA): TGTGCCAGCGGCCGAGAGACCCAGTACTTC. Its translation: CASGRETQYF.

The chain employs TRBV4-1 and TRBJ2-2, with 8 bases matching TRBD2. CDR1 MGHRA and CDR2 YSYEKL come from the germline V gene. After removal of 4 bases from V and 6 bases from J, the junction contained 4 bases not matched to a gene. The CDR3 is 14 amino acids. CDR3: CASSLSGIAGELFF. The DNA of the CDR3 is TGCGCCAGCAGCCTTAGCGGGATAGCCGGGGAGCTGTTTTTT.

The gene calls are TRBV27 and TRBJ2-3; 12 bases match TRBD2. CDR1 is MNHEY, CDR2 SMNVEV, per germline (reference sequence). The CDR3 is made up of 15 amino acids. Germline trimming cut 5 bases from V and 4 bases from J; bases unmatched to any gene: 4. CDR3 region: CASSRRLAGADTQYF. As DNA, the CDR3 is TGTGCCAGCAGTCGCCGACTAGCGGGAGCAGATACGCAGTATTTT.

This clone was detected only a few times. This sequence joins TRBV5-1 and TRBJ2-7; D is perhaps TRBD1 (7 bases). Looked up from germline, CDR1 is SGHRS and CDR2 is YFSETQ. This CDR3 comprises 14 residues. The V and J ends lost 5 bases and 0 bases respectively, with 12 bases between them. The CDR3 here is CASRDRTNSYEQYF. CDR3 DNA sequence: TGCGCCAGCAGGGACAGGACTAACTCCTACGAGCAGTACTTC.

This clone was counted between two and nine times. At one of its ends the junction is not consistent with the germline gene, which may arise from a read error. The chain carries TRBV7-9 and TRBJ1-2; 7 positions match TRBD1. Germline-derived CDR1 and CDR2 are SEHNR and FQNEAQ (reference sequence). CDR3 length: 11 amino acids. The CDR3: CASSRGDSLDF. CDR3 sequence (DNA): TGTGCCAGCAGCCGCGGGGACAGTTTAGACTTC. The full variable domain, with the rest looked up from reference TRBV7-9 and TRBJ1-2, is DTGVSQNPRHKITKRGQNVTFRCDPISEHNRLYWYRQTLGQGPEFLTYFQNEAQLEKSRLLSDRFSAERPKGSFSTLEIQRTEQGDSAMYLCASSRGDSLDFGSGTRLTVV.